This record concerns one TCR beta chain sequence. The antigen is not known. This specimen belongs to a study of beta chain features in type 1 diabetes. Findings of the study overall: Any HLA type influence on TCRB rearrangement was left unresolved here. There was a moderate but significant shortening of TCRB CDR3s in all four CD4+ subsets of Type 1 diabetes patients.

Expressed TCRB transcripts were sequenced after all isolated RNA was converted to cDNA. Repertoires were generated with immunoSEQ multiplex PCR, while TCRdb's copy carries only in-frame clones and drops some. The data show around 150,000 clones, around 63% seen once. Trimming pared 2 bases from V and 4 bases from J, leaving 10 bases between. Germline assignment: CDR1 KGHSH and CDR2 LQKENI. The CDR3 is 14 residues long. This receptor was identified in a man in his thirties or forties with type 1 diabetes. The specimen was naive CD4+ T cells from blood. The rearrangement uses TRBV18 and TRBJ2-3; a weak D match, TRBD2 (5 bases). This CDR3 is CASSPVGSADTQYF. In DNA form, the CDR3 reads TGTGCCAGCTCACCAGTGGGGAGCGCAGATACGCAGTATTTT.